The subject of this entry is one TCR beta chain. This record belongs to a study of blood T cell repertoires in COVID-19. Overall study context: Some COVID-19 samples were acute and others convalescent; all came from the United States, Italy and Spain. In each case, the material was cDNA or gDNA derived from T cells, B-cell-depleted T cells, or PBMCs.

Authors' data handling: The authors estimated nucleated cell counts from reference gene primer amplification. Generated by immunoSEQ multiplex PCR, the TCRdb table keeps only in-frame clones and is missing some. V, J and clone size are taken as reported in that table, and D and trimming were inferred from the DNA itself. The sample has fewer than 250,000 clones; more than 70% are singletons. Germline V gene lookup returns CDR1 SGHTA and CDR2 FQGNSA. This CDR3 spans 14 amino acids. V lost 9 bases and J lost 6, with 19 bases in between. The chain has TRBV7-2 and TRBJ2-3, with D tentatively TRBD2 (5 bases). The receptor comes from a woman aged 50 to 65 with acute or convalescent COVID-19. The sample comprised peripheral blood. The CDR3 coding sequence is TGTGCCAGTGGCCCAGAGGGAAAATGGGATACGCAGTATTTT. Residues: CASGPEGKWDTQYF.